The rows below give T cell receptor beta chains drawn from one sample of a study of cytotoxic CD8 clonotypes in ibrutinib-treated CLL. This table comes from immunoSEQ multiplex PCR, and its TCRdb copy is limited to in-frame clones, with some not included. The sample records some 200,000 clones, 70% being singletons. The source material was PBMCs, sampled after 12 months of ibrutinib treatment. These receptors were collected from a human donor with chronic lymphocytic leukemia. The CDR3 runs from the conserved cysteine through the conserved F or W. A D gene is named only where the DNA matches it firmly. Size is omitted from some rows. Given values are once, few, many or a class for expanded clones.

d_gene	abundance	len	v_gene	j_gene	CDR3aa	CDR3nt
NA	once	14	TRBV28	TRBJ1-1	CASSPGTANTEAFF	TGTGCCAGCAGTCCGGGGACGGCCAACACTGAAGCTTTCTTT
NA	NA	14	TRBV6-6	TRBJ1-2	CASNPKGGGYGYTF	TGTGCCAGCAACCCCAAGGGGGGAGGCTATGGCTACACCTTC
TRBD2	NA	16	TRBV5-4	TRBJ2-5	CASSILAGGPGGTQYF	TGTGCCAGCAGCATACTAGCGGGGGGGCCTGGCGGGACCCAGTACTTC
TRBD1	once	15	TRBV5-1	TRBJ2-7	CASSWNRDRAYEQYF	TGCGCCAGCAGCTGGAACCGGGACAGGGCGTACGAGCAGTACTTC
NA	NA	15	TRBV9	TRBJ2-3	CASSVGGGSTDTQYF	TGTGCCAGCAGCGTCGGGGGCGGGAGCACAGATACGCAGTATTTT
NA	NA	15	TRBV25-1	TRBJ1-2	CASSEYTDANYGYTF	TGTGCCAGCAGTGAATATACGGACGCTAACTATGGCTACACCTTC
TRBD2	NA	15	TRBV7-2	TRBJ2-5	CASSLGGLAGETQYF	TGTGCCAGCAGCTTAGGGGGACTAGCGGGAGAGACCCAGTACTTC
TRBD1	NA	15	TRBV5-6	TRBJ1-1	CASSSYRGRNTEAFF	TGTGCCAGCAGCTCCTACAGGGGGAGGAACACTGAAGCTTTCTTT
NA	NA	12	TRBV27	TRBJ2-3	CASSLIGDTQYF	TGTGCCAGCAGTTTAATTGGGGATACGCAGTATTTT
NA	NA	15	TRBV5-1	TRBJ2-2	CASSLVGVNTGELFF	TGCGCCAGCAGCTTGGTGGGAGTCAACACCGGGGAGCTGTTTTTT
TRBD2	NA	13	TRBV27	TRBJ2-1	CASTIAGGGEQFF	TGTGCCAGCACCATAGCGGGAGGGGGGGAGCAGTTCTTC
TRBD2	once	16	TRBV5-5	TRBJ2-3	CASTRVAGLGTDTQYF	TGTGCCAGCACCCGGGTGGCGGGACTAGGCACAGATACGCAGTATTTT
NA	NA	11	TRBV10-3	TRBJ1-3	CAIGQGNTIYF	TGTGCCATTGGACAAGGAAACACCATATATTTT
NA	NA	15	TRBV7-2	TRBJ1-5	CASSLVSSSNQPQHF	TGTGCCAGCAGCTTAGTCTCCAGTAGCAATCAGCCCCAGCATTTT
TRBD1	NA	14	TRBV30	TRBJ2-7	CACLTGTQGYEQYF	TGTGCCTGTCTGACAGGGACACAGGGCTACGAGCAGTACTTC
NA	NA	14	TRBV9	TRBJ2-6	CASSGGLATNVLTF	TGTGCCAGCAGCGGGGGCCTAGCGACCAACGTCCTGACTTTC
NA	few	15	TRBV9	TRBJ2-2	CASSGPQGRTGELFF	TGTGCCAGCAGCGGGCCACAGGGACGGACCGGGGAGCTGTTTTTT
NA	NA	14	TRBV27	TRBJ1-6	CASSAGAENSPLHF	TGTGCCAGCAGTGCCGGGGCAGAGAATTCACCCCTCCACTTT
TRBD1	few	15	TRBV4-3	TRBJ1-5	CASSQSGTGSQPQHF	TGCGCCAGCAGCCAAAGCGGGACAGGGAGCCAGCCCCAGCATTTT
TRBD2	NA	15	TRBV11-2	TRBJ2-3	CASSSGGGSTDTQYF	TGTGCCAGCAGCTCTGGCGGGGGAAGCACAGATACGCAGTATTTT
NA	NA	13	TRBV30	TRBJ1-5	CAWSSGGVGPQHF	TGTGCCTGGAGTTCGGGAGGGGTTGGGCCCCAGCATTTT
NA	NA	12	TRBV10-1	TRBJ2-7	CASRLQRYEQYF	TGCGCCAGCAGACTGCAGCGCTACGAGCAGTACTTC
NA	NA	13	TRBV9	TRBJ1-1	CASSVGVGTEAFF	TGTGCCAGCAGCGTAGGGGTCGGGACTGAAGCTTTCTTT
NA	many	14	TRBV7-2	TRBJ1-2	CASSPDRRNYGYTF	TGTGCCAGCAGCCCGGACAGAAGGAACTATGGCTACACCTTC
NA	NA	14	TRBV5-1	TRBJ1-2	CASSLEPPNYGYTF	TGCGCCAGCAGCTTGGAACCCCCGAACTATGGCTACACCTTC
TRBD1	NA	14	TRBV27	TRBJ2-7	CASAGDRGSGEQYF	TGTGCCAGCGCCGGGGACAGGGGTTCCGGCGAGCAGTACTTC
NA	once	13	TRBV11-3	TRBJ2-3	CASSFRGTDTQYF	TGTGCCAGCAGCTTCCGGGGCACAGATACGCAGTATTTT
TRBD2	NA	12	TRBV2	TRBJ2-5	CASVGEGETQYF	TGTGCCAGCGTTGGGGAGGGAGAGACCCAGTACTTC
TRBD1	few	14	TRBV5-1	TRBJ1-1	CASSWTGQHTEAFF	TGCGCCAGCAGCTGGACGGGACAGCACACTGAAGCTTTCTTT
NA	NA	15	TRBV5-1	TRBJ1-5	CASSSGGAGYQPQHF	TGCGCCAGCAGCTCCGGAGGGGCTGGGTATCAGCCCCAGCATTTT
TRBD1	NA	15	TRBV25-1	TRBJ1-2	CASSEPGQGSYGYTF	TGTGCCAGCAGTGAACCGGGACAGGGAAGCTATGGCTACACCTTC
NA	once	12	TRBV2	TRBJ2-7	CASSVRLYEQYF	TGTGCCAGCAGTGTCCGGCTCTACGAGCAGTACTTC
NA	NA	14	TRBV15	TRBJ1-1	CATSRDYTGTEAFF	TGTGCCACCAGCAGAGACTACACAGGGACTGAAGCTTTCTTT
NA	NA	18	TRBV9	TRBJ2-1	CASSGATPGVSSYNEQFF	TGTGCCAGCAGCGGGGCGACGCCGGGGGTAAGCTCCTACAATGAGCAGTTCTTC
NA	NA	17	TRBV30	TRBJ2-3	CAWGLESGTFFTDTQYF	TGTGCCTGGGGTCTCGAATCGGGGACTTTCTTTACAGATACGCAGTATTTT
TRBD2	NA	14	TRBV28	TRBJ2-3	CASSAAGGTDTQYF	TGTGCCAGCAGTGCAGCGGGAGGAACAGATACGCAGTATTTT
NA	few	11	TRBV6-6	TRBJ1-1	CASNTRTEAFF	TGTGCCAGCAACACTAGGACCGAAGCTTTCTTT
NA	NA	13	TRBV28	TRBJ2-7	CASSFPPKYEQYF	TGTGCCAGCAGTTTTCCCCCAAAGTACGAGCAGTACTTC
TRBD2	once	16	TRBV9	TRBJ2-3	CASSVGLAGITDTQYF	TGTGCCAGCAGCGTAGGGCTAGCGGGAATCACAGATACGCAGTATTTT
TRBD2	NA	16	TRBV5-4	TRBJ2-3	CASSTSGLAHTDTQYF	TGTGCCAGCAGCACCTCCGGACTAGCGCACACAGATACGCAGTATTTT
NA	few	15	TRBV28	TRBJ2-7	CATSTTGQGSYEQYF	TGTGCCACCAGCACTACCGGGCAGGGCTCCTACGAGCAGTACTTC
NA	once	13	TRBV6-1	TRBJ1-1	CASRGQEWTEAFF	TGTGCCAGCAGGGGACAAGAATGGACTGAAGCTTTCTTT
NA	NA	13	TRBV6-5	TRBJ2-2	CASSSRQPGELFF	TGTGCCAGCAGTTCGCGGCAGCCCGGGGAGCTGTTTTTT
TRBD1	few	14	TRBV9	TRBJ2-1	CASSVGQGANEQFF	TGTGCCAGCAGCGTTGGCCAGGGGGCGAATGAGCAGTTCTTC
NA	NA	11	TRBV6-6	TRBJ2-7	CASSYGGSRSF	TGTGCCAGCAGTTACGGTGGGAGTCGAAGCTTC